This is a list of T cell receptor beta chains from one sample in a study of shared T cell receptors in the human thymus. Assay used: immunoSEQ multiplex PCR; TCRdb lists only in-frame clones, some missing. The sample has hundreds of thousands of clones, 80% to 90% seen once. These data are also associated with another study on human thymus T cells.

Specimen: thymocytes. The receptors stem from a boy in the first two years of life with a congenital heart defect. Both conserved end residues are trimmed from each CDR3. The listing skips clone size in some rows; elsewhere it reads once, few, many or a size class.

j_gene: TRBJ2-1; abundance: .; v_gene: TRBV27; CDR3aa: ASRRPGLAGSHEQF
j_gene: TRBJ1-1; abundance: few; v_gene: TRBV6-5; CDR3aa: ASSYSGEEAF
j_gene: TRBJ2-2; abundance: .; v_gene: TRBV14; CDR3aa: ASSQVNRRANTGELF
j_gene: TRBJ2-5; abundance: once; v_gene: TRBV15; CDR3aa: ATSRDTRGGLEGLEETQY
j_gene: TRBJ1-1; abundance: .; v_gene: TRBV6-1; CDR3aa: ASPKTGSSEAF
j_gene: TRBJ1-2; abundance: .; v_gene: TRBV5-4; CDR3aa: ASSLAVILDTPRLTYGYT
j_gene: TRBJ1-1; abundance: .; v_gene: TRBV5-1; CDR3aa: ASSSPTGTNTEAF
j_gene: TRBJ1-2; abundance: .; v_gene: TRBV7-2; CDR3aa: ASSLGLARSYGYT
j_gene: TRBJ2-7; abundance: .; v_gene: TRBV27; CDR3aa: ASSRVIAGFYEQY
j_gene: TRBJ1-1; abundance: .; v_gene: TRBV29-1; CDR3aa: SALQGKTKMNTEAF
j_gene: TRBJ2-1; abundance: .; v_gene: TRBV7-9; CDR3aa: ASSESTGICEQF
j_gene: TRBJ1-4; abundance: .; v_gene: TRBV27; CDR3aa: ASSSAGGRSEKLF
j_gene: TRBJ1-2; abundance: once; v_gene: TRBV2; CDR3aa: ASRREDGYT
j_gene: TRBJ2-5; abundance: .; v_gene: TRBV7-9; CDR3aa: ASSQSGGAVQETQY
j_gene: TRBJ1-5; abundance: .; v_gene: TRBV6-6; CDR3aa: ASRGQGSNQPQH
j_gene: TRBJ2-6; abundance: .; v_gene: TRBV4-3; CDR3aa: ASSQGQTKIKSSGANVLT
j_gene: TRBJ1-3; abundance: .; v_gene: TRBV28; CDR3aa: ASSHLREGSGNTIY
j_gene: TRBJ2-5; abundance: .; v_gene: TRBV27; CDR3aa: ASSLGRGGGETQY
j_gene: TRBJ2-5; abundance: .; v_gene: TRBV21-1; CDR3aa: ASSKGDREKEETQY
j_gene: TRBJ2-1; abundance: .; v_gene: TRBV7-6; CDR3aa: ASSFPLVSSYNEQF
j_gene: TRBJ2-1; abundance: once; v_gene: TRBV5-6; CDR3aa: ASSAATGNEQF
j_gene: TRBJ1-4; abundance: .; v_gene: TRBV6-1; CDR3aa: ASSDQTGLSGKLF
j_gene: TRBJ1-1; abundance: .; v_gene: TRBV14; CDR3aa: ASSQTNIMDSEPNTEAF
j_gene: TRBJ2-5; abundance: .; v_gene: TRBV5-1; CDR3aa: ASSSFGLAPRGGQETQY
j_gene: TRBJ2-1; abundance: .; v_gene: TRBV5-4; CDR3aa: ASRPINSGSSYNEQF
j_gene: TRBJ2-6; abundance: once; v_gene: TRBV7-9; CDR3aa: ASEIRPGANVLT
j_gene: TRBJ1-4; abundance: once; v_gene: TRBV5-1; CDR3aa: ASSLVGYFGSPNEKLF
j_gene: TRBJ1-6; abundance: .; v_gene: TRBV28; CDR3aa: ASSLGGGRSNSPLH
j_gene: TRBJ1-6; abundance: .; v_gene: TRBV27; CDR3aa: ASSSLTGENSPLH
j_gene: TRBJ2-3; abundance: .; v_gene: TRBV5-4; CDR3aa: AITSGTGTDTQY
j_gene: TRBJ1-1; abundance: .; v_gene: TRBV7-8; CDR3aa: ASSLVGISGGKATEAF
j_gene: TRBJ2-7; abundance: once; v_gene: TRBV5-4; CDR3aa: ASSLTTDRAYEQY
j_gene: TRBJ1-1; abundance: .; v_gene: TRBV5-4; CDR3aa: ASSSSRWAGFKPDTEAF
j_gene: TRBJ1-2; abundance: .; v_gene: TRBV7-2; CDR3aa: ASSLAWEGSYGYT
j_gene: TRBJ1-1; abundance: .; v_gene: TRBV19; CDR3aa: ASSPNSLADTEAF
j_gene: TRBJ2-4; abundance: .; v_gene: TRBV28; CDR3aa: ASSFSGENIQY
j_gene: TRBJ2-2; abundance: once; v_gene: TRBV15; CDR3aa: ATSVSGRGNTGELF
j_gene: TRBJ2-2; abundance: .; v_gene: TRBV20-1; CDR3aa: SAQNTGELF
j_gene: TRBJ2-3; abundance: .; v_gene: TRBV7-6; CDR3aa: ASSLGLAVTDTQY
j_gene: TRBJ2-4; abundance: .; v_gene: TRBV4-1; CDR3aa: ASSPWFPRGIQY
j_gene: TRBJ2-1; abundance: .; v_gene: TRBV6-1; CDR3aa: ASSELAGQTYNEQF
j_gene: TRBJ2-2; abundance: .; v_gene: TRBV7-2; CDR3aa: ASSSGSIKGGDTGELF
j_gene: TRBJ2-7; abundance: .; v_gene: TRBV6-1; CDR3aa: ASSGAGLPAEQY
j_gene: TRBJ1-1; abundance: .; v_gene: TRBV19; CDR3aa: ASSPRQGGMNTEAF
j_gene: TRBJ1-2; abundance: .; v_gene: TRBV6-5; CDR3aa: ASSSSTGLDGYT
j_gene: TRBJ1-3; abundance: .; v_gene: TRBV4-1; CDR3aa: ASSQPQTTSTGNTIY
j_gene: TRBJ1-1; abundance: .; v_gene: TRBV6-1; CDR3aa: ASSVPGRVPEAF